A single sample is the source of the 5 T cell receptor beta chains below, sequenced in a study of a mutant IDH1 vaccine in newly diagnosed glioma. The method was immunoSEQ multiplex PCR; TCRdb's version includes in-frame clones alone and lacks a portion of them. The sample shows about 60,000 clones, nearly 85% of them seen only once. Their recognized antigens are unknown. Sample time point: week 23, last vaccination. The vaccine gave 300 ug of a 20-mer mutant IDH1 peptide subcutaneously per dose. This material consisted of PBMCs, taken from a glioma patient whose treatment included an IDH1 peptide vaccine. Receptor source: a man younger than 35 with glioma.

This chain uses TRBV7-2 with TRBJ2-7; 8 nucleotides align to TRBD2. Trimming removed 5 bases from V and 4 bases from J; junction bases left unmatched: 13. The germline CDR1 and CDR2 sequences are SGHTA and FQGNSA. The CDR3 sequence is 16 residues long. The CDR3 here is CASSRTPSGSPYEQYF. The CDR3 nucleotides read TGTGCCAGCAGCAGAACGCCCAGCGGGAGCCCATACGAGCAGTACTTC.

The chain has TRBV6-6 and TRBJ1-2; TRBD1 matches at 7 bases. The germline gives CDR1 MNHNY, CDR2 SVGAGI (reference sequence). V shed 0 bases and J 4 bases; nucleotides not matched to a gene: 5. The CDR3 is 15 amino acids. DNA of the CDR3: TGTGCCAGCAGTTACTCGGGGTCAGGGGGCTATGGCTACACCTTC. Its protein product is CASSYSGSGGYGYTF.

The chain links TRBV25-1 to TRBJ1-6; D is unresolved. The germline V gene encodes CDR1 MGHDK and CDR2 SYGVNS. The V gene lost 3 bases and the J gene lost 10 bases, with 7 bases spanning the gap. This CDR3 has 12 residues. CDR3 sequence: CASSELASPLHF. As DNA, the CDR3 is TGTGCCAGCAGTGAGCTGGCATCACCCCTCCACTTT.

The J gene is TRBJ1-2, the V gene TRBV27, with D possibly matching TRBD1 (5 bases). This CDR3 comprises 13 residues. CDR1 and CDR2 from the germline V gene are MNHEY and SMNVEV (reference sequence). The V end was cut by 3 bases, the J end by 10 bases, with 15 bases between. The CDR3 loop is CASSFSWDGVYTF. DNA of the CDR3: TGTGCCAGCAGTTTTTCTTGGGACGGGGTCTACACCTTC.

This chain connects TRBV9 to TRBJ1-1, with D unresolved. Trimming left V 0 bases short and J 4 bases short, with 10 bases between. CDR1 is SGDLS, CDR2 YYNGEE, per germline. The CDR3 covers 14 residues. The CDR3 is CASSVGNEGTEAFF. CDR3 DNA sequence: TGTGCCAGCAGCGTAGGGAATGAGGGCACTGAAGCTTTCTTT.